Listed here is a single T cell receptor beta chain. Its specificity is unknown. This specimen comes from a study of shared clonotypes between healthy human individuals. Study-wide background: The people who gave samples were a couple of women and a few men aged 18 to 49. The plates for each donor numbered three CD4 naive, three CD4 memory, two CD8 naive and one CD8 memory.

TCRdb's copy holds only in-frame clones and misses some; the assay was immunoSEQ multiplex PCR. The sample consists of approximately 2,300,000 clones, approximately 90% of them appearing once. Whole-study findings and limits: Across subsets, estimated richness was generally greater for naive than for memory populations. Against clonotypes common to all four donors, non-shared ones had lower generation probabilities.

The CDR3 loop spans 20 amino acids. Germline V gene sequence: CDR1 MNHNS, CDR2 SASEGT. The junction had 19 bases not matched to a gene; V was cut back by 2 bases and J by 5 bases. Sequenced sample: naive CD4+ T cells from PBMCs. Subset here: CD45RA+ positively selected. The receptor was isolated from a man younger than 35 in good health. Some clones in this sample may be carry-over from other donors' samples. The chain carries TRBV6-1 and TRBJ2-2; 8 bases are shared with TRBD1. This CDR3 is CASSERPSGRGQGGTGELFF. The CDR3 region has the DNA TGTGCCAGCAGTGAAAGGCCTTCGGGTCGAGGACAGGGAGGAACCGGGGAGCTGTTTTTT.